This T cell receptor (beta chain) was sequenced for a study of blood T cell repertoires in COVID-19. Turning to the study itself: Samples of COVID-19 (acute and convalescent) were obtained from the United States, Italy and Spain. Sources were T cells, B-cell-depleted T cells, or PBMCs; the material itself was cDNA or gDNA.

Per the germline V gene, CDR1 is SGHVS and CDR2 is FQNEAQ. The V and J ends lost 3 bases and 7 bases, in that order; junction bases with no gene match: 12. The CDR3 sequence is 16 residues long. In the authors' workflow: Nucleated cell number was recorded as an estimate derived from reference gene primer amplification. Measured with immunoSEQ multiplex PCR; TCRdb has only the in-frame clones, and not every one. V and J calls and clone size are copied from that table; D and trimming were computed from the DNA. The top ten clones hold more than 6% of a sample with fewer than 250,000 clones, roughly 80% of them seen once.

Sequenced: peripheral blood. This TCR came from a woman aged 60-75 years with active or convalescent COVID-19. The chain uses TRBV7-8 and TRBJ2-1; TRBD2 matches at 7 bases. The CDR3 loop is CASSFKYGAGVNEQFF. DNA of the CDR3: TGTGCCAGCAGCTTCAAATATGGGGCGGGGGTGAATGAGCAGTTCTTC.